This TCR beta chain was retrieved from a study of identical twins. A template switching step contributed a universal primer site, while unique molecular identifiers were present in the cDNA. From the 5' RACE reads, TCRdb called clonotypes with MiXCR, one entry per CDR3 protein. The table shows some 1,700,000 distinct CDR3 sequences, with about 31% occurring only once. V lost 0 bases and J 5 bases, leaving 16 bases between the germline ends. This CDR3 has 16 amino acids. Germline V CDR1 and CDR2: SGHDN, FVKESK. This clonotype turned up a few times. Sequenced sample: cord blood. The source of this sequence is a newborn girl in good health. The rearrangement joins TRBV14 to TRBJ2-5; D unclear. The CDR3 DNA is TGTGCCAGCAGCCAAGATCTATCCCTTTCGGAGGAGACCCAGTACTTC. Protein sequence: CASSQDLSLSEETQYF.